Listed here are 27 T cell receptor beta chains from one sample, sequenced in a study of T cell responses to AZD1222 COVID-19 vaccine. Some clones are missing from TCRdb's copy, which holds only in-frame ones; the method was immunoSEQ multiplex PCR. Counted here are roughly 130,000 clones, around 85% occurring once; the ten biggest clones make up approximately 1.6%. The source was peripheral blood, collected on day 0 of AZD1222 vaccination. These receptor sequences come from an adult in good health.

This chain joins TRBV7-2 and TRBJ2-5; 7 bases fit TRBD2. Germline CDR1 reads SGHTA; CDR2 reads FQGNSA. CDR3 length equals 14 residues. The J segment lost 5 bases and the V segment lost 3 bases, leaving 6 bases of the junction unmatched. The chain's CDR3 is CASSLATGGETQYF. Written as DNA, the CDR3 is TGTGCCAGCAGCTTGGCCACCGGGGGGGAGACCCAGTACTTC.

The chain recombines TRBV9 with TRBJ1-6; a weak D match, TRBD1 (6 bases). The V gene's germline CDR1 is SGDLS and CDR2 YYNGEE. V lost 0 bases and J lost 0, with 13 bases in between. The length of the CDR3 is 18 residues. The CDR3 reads CASSVGGRGSSYNSPLHF. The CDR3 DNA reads TGTGCCAGCAGCGTAGGAGGCAGGGGAAGCTCCTATAATTCACCCCTCCACTTT.

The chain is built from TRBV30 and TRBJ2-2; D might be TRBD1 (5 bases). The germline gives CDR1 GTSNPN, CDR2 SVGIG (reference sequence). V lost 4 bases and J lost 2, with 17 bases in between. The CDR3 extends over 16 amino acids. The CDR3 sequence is CAWTENGHVNTGELFF. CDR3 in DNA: TGTGCCTGGACAGAGAATGGACACGTAAACACCGGGGAGCTGTTTTTT.

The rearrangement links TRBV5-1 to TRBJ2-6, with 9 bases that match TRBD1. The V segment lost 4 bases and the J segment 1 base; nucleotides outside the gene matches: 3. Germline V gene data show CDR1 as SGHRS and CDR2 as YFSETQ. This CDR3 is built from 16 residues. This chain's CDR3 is CASSPGTGSGANVLTF. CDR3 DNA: TGCGCCAGCAGCCCCGGGACAGGGTCTGGGGCCAACGTCCTGACTTTC.

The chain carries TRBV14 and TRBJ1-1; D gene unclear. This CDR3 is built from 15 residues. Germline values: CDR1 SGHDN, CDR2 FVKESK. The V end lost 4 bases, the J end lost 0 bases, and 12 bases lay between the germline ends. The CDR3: CASSRVGGVNTEAFF. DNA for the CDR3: TGTGCCAGCAGCCGGGTTGGCGGGGTGAACACTGAAGCTTTCTTT. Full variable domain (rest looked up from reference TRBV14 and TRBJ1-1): EAGVTQFPSHSVIEKGQTVTLRCDPISGHDNLYWYRRVMGKEIKFLLHFVKESKQDESGMPNNRFLAERTGGTYSTLKVQPAELEDSGVYFCASSRVGGVNTEAFFGQGTRLTVV.

The CDR3 region is CASSLVGPPDYGYTF. The CDR3 DNA reads as TGCGCCAGCAGCTTGGTCGGGCCCCCGGACTATGGCTACACCTTC. The rearrangement uses TRBV5-1 and TRBJ1-2; D is ambiguous. This CDR3 comprises 15 residues. Germline V lookup: CDR1 SGHRS, CDR2 YFSETQ. V was pared by 0 bases and J by 3 bases, with 12 bases between.

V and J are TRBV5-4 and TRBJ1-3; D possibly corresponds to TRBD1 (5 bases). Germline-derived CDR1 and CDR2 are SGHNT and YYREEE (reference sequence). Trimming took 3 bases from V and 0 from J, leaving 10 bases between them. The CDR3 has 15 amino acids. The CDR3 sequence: CASSSGTASGNTIYF. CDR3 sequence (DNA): TGTGCCAGCAGCTCCGGGACTGCCTCTGGAAACACCATATATTTT.

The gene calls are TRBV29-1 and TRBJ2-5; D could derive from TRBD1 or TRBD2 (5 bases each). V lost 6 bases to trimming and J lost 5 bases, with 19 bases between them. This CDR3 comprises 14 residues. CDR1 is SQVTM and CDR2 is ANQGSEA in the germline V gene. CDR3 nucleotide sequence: TGCAGCGTAAGAGCCACGCGGTGGGGGGAGACCCAGTACTTC. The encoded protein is CSVRATRWGETQYF. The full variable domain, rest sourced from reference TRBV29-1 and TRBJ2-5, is SAVISQKPSRDICQRGTSLTIQCQVDSQVTMMFWYRQQPGQSLTLIATANQGSEATYESGFVIDKFPISRPNLTFSTLTVSNMSPEDSSIYLCSVRATRWGETQYFGPGTRLLVL.

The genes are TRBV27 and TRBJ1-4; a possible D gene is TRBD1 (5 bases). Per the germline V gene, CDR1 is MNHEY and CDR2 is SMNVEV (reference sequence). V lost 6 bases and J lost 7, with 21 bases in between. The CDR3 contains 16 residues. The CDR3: CASSSAAGLGGEKLFF. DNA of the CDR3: TGTGCCAGCAGCTCTGCGGCAGGGTTAGGTGGTGAAAAACTGTTTTTT.

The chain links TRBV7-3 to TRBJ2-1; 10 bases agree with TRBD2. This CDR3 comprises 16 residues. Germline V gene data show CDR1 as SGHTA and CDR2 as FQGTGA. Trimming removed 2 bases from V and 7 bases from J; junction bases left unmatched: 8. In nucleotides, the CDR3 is TGTGCCAGCAGCTTAGTTGCTAGCGGGGGTCTAAATGAGCAGTTCTTC. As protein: CASSLVASGGLNEQFF.

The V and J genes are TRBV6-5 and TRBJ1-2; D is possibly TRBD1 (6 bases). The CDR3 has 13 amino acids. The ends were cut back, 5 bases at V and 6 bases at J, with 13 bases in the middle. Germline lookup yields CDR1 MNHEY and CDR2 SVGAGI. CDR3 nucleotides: TGTGCCAGCAGTCAACAGGGAGTAAATGGCTACACCTTC. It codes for CASSQQGVNGYTF.

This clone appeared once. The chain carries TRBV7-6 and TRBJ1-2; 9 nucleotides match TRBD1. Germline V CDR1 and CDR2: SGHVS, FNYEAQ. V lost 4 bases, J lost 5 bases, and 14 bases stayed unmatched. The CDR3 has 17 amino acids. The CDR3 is CASSSRGIRDRDYGYTF. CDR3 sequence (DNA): TGTGCCAGCAGCTCCCGAGGAATTAGGGACAGGGATTATGGCTACACCTTC. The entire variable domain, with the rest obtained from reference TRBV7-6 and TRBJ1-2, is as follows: GAGVSQSPRYKVTKRGQDVALRCDPISGHVSLYWYRQALGQGPEFLTYFNYEAQQDKSGLPNDRFSAERPEGSISTLTIQRTEQRDSAMYRCASSSRGIRDRDYGYTFGSGTRLTVV.

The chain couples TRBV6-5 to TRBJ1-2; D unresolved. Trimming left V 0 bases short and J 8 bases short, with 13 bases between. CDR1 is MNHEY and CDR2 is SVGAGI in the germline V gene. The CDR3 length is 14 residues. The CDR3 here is CASSYSDSLEGYTF. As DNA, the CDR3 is TGTGCCAGCAGTTACTCCGACTCCTTGGAGGGCTACACCTTC.

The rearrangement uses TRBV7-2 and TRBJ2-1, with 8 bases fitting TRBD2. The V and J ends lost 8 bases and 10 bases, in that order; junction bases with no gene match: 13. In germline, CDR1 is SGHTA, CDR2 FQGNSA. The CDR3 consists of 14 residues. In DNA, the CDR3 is TGTGCCAGCGGACCCCGGATAGCGGGGTTAGAGCAGTTCTTC. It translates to CASGPRIAGLEQFF.

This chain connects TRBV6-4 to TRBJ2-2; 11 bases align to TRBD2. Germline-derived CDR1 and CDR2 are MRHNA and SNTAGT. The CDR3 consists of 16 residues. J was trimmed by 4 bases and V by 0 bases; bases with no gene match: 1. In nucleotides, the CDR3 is TGTGCCAGCAGTGACTCTAGCGGGGGGGCCACCGGGGAGCTGTTTTTT. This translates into CASSDSSGGATGELFF.

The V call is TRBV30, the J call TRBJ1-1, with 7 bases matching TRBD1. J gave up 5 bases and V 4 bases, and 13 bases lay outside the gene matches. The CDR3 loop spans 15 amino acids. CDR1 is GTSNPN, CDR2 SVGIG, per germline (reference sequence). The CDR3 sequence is CAWTRRRQGMTEAFF. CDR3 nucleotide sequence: TGTGCCTGGACCAGGAGGCGACAGGGAATGACTGAAGCTTTCTTT.

CDR3 sequence reads: CASSYLTAGRQPQHF. Here the CDR3 DNA reads TGTGCCAGCAGTTACTTGACCGCCGGTAGACAGCCCCAGCATTTT. V and J are TRBV6-2 or TRBV6-3 and TRBJ1-5; D ambiguous. Germline CDR1 reads MNHEY; CDR2 reads SVGEGT. Trimming removed 1 base from V and 7 bases from J, with 14 bases in between. This CDR3 has 15 amino acids.

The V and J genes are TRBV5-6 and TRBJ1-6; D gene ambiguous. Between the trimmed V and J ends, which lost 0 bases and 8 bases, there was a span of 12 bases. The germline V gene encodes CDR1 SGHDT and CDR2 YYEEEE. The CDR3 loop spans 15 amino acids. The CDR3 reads CASSLVGSWDSPLHF. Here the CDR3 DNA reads TGTGCCAGCAGCTTGGTAGGCAGCTGGGATTCACCCCTCCACTTT.

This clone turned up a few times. CDR3 amino acids: CASSLYEGRGNSPLHF. The CDR3 DNA reads as TGTGCCAGCAGCTTATACGAGGGCCGGGGGAATTCACCCCTCCACTTT. The chain joins TRBV7-2 to TRBJ1-6; weak D call: TRBD1 (5 bases). V was cut by 2 bases and J by 7 bases, with 15 bases left in between. The CDR3 loop spans 16 amino acids. CDR1 and CDR2 (germline): SGHTA, FQGNSA.

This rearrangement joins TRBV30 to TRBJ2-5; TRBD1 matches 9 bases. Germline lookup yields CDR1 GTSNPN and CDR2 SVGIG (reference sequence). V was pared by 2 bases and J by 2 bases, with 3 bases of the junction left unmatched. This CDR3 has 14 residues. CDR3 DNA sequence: TGTGCCTGGAGTACGGGACAGGGACAAGAGACCCAGTACTTC. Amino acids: CAWSTGQGQETQYF.

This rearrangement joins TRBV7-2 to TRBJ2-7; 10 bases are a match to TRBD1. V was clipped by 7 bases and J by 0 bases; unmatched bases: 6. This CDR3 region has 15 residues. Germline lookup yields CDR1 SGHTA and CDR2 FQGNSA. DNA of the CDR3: TGTGCCAGCAACCAAGGGACAGGGGTCTCCTACGAGCAGTACTTC. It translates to CASNQGTGVSYEQYF.

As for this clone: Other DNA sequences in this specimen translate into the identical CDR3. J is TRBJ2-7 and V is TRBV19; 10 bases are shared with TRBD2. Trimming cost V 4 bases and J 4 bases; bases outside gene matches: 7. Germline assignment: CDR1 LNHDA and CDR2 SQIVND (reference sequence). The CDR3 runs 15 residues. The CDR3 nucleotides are TGTGCCAGTAGTACCCAAGCGGGGGGGCGGTACGAGCAGTACTTC. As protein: CASSTQAGGRYEQYF.

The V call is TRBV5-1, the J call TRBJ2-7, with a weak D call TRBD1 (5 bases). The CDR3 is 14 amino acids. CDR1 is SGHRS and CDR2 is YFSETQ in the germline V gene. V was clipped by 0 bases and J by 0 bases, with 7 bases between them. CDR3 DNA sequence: TGCGCCAGCAGCTTGGGGGGCGTCTCCTACGAGCAGTACTTC. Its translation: CASSLGGVSYEQYF.

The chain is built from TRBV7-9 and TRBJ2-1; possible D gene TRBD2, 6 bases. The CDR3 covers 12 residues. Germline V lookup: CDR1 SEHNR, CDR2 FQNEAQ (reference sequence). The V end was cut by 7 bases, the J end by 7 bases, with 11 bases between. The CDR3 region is CASINRGNEQFF. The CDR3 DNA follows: TGTGCCAGCATAAATCGGGGGAATGAGCAGTTCTTC.

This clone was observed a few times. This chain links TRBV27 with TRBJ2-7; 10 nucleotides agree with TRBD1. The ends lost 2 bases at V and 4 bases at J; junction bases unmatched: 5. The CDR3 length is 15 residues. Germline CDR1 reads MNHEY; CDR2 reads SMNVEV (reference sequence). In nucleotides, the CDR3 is TGTGCCAGCAGTTTAAGCGGGACAGGGGCTTACGAGCAGTACTTC. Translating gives CASSLSGTGAYEQYF.

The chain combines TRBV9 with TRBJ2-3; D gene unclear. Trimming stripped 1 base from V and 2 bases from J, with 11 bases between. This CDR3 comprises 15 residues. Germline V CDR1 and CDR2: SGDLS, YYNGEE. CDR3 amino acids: CASSVFGGYTDTQYF. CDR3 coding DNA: TGTGCCAGCAGCGTATTCGGTGGGTACACAGATACGCAGTATTTT.

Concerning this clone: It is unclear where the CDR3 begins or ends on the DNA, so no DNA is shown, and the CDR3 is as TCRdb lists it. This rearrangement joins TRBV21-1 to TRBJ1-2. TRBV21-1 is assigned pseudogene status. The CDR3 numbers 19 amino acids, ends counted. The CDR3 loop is CASSWGPGTQFCHPWGYTF.